This TCR beta chain was sequenced during a study of cytomegalovirus exposure and HLA in healthy donors. Study-level results: In vitro testing confirmed a few CMV-associated chains as specific for CMV antigens. Earlier analysis looked at TCR beta V segments, and most were productive about 90% or about 30% of the time.

CDR3 size: 15 residues. Germline-derived CDR1 and CDR2 are WSHSY and SAAADI. The V end lost 0 bases, the J end lost 4 bases, and 10 bases lay between the germline ends. A multiplex PCR was run with 60 Vbeta primers and 13 Jbeta primers. Data came from immunoSEQ multiplex PCR; TCRdb stores just in-frame clones and leaves some out. The data contain roughly 130,000 clones, roughly 88% of them seen just once; the ten biggest clones take up 2.5% to 3.5%. In regard to this clone: Its target is unknown.

The chain joins TRBV10-2 to TRBJ2-1, with a weak D call TRBD2 (7 bases). The specimen sequenced was PBMCs. This receptor was identified in a woman under 30 in good health and CMV-seropositive. The CDR3 nucleotides read TGCGCCAGCAGTGAGTCGGGGGGGCCGTACAATGAGCAGTTCTTC. Translating it yields CASSESGGPYNEQFF.